The 9 T cell receptor beta chains in this list originate from one sample, sequenced in a study of blood T cell repertoires in COVID-19. Produced via immunoSEQ multiplex PCR; TCRdb's table is partial and in-frame only. This sample yields roughly 500,000 clones, of which over 75% are seen a single time; 1.8% belongs to the top ten. Sequencing was done on a sample of PBMCs or T cells enriched from blood (not recorded which). The receptors stem from a woman aged 40 to 50 who had recovered from COVID-19.

The chain has TRBV6-1 and TRBJ2-7; D is perhaps TRBD1 (5 bases). The V gene's germline CDR1 is MNHNS and CDR2 SASEGT. The length of the CDR3 is 16 residues. V was cut by 0 bases and J by 1 base, with 13 bases left in between. The CDR3 region is CASSEAGATGSYEQYF. CDR3 nucleotides: TGTGCCAGCAGTGAAGCTGGGGCAACTGGGTCCTACGAGCAGTACTTC.

J is TRBJ2-5 and V is TRBV6-5; maybe TRBD2 (5 bases). Germline loops: CDR1 MNHEY, CDR2 SVGAGI. CDR3 length: 14 amino acids. V was clipped by 6 bases and J by 0 bases, with 11 bases between them. The CDR3 spells CASSSPGYQETQYF. The DNA for the CDR3 is TGTGCCAGCAGCTCCCCGGGGTACCAAGAGACCCAGTACTTC.

The rearrangement uses TRBV16 and TRBJ1-1, with D unresolved. The CDR3 length is 12 residues. Germline CDR1 is KGHSY and CDR2 is FQNENV. The V and J ends lost 4 bases and 4 bases respectively, with 7 bases between them. DNA of the CDR3: TGTGCCAGCAGCCCTCTCGGCACTGAAGCTTTCTTT. Protein sequence: CASSPLGTEAFF.

The chain uses TRBV19 and TRBJ1-2, with 7 bases aligning to TRBD1. With V trimmed by 5 bases and J by 4 bases, 16 bases remained unmatched. The CDR3 length is 17 residues. The germline gives CDR1 LNHDA, CDR2 SQIVND (reference sequence). The DNA for the CDR3 is TGTGCCAGTAGTCACGGCAGGGGGACATCTGATAGCTATGGCTACACCTTC. Protein product: CASSHGRGTSDSYGYTF.

The V gene is TRBV6-5, the J gene TRBJ2-1, with D possibly being TRBD2 (5 bases). The CDR3 covers 15 residues. Germline V lookup: CDR1 MNHEY, CDR2 SVGAGI. Trimming cost V 5 bases and J 5 bases, with 16 bases left between them. CDR3 sequence (DNA): TGTGCCAGCAGTACCTTTGCGCCCGGGGACAATGAGCAGTTCTTC. Translation: CASSTFAPGDNEQFF.

The chain couples TRBV3-1 (or the pseudogene TRBV3-2) to TRBJ2-1; no clear D gene. The CDR3 loop spans 14 amino acids. Per germline, CDR1 LGHDT and CDR2 YNNKEL (reference sequence). Trimming cost V 0 bases and J 5 bases, with 8 bases left between them. In DNA, the CDR3 is TGTGCCAGCAGCCAAGAAGTAGAGGACAATGAGCAGTTCTTC. Protein: CASSQEVEDNEQFF.

V usage is TRBV10-1 and J usage is TRBJ1-3; D is undetermined. Germline V gene lookup returns CDR1 WNHNN and CDR2 SYGVQD (reference sequence). The CDR3 loop spans 13 amino acids. V was shortened by 6 bases and J by 2 bases, with 8 bases between the two germline ends. This chain's CDR3 is CASSSRPGNTIYF. The CDR3 DNA reads TGCGCCAGCAGCTCTAGGCCTGGAAACACCATATATTTT.

This rearrangement joins TRBV2 to TRBJ2-7; weak D call: TRBD2 (6 bases). This CDR3 spans 14 amino acids. Per the germline V gene, CDR1 is SNHLY and CDR2 is FYNNEI. V lost 6 bases, J lost 0 bases, and 12 bases lay in between. This CDR3 reads CASRAGISSYEQYF. As DNA, the CDR3 is TGTGCCAGCAGAGCGGGTATTAGCTCCTACGAGCAGTACTTC.

The chain has TRBV15 and TRBJ1-3; D call uncertain. Trimming took 0 bases from V and 0 from J, leaving 15 bases between them. Germline V gene lookup returns CDR1 LNHNV and CDR2 YYDKDF (reference sequence). The CDR3 runs 18 residues. This CDR3 reads CATSRDPAVGSSGNTIYF. CDR3 DNA: TGTGCCACCAGCAGAGATCCCGCGGTCGGCAGCTCTGGAAACACCATATATTTT.